This T cell receptor beta chain was sequenced for a study of T cell responses to AZD1222 COVID-19 vaccine. Whole-study findings and limits: Among vaccine-associated CD4 TCRs, coverage spanned spike, with dominance at 160-218 and 743-854.

Concerning this clone itself: Its antigen is unidentified.

Assay used: immunoSEQ multiplex PCR; TCRdb lists only in-frame clones, some missing. This table has around 270,000 clones, almost 95% appearing once. Germline V gene lookup returns CDR1 KGHSH and CDR2 LQKENI. The CDR3 contains 17 residues. V lost 3 bases and J lost 0, with 14 bases in between. V gene TRBV18 combines with J gene TRBJ2-2, with D possibly TRBD2 on 7 matching bases. This sequence originates from an adult who received the AZD1222 COVID-19 vaccine. The material sequenced was peripheral blood, taken 28 days after the second AZD1222 dose. The CDR3 sequence: CASSPRGGAANTGELFF. The CDR3 DNA sequence: TGTGCCAGCTCACCGCGAGGGGGGGCTGCGAACACCGGGGAGCTGTTTTTT.